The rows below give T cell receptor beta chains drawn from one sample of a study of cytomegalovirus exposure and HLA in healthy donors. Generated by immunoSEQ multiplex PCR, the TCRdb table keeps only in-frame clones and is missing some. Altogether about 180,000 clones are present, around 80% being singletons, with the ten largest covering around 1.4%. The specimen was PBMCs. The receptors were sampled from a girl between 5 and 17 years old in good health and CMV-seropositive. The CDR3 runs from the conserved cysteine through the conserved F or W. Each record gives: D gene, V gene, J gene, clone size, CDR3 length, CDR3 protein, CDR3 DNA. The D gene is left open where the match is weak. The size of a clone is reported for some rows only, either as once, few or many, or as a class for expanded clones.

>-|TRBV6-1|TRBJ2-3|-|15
CASSVREARTDTQYF
TGTGCCAGCAGTGTCCGAGAGGCCCGGACAGATACGCAGTATTTT
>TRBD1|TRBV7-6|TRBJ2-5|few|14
CASSQGTAKETQYF
TGTGCCAGCAGCCAAGGGACAGCTAAAGAGACCCAGTACTTC
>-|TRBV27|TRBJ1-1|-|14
CASSFRGRETEAFF
TGTGCCAGCAGTTTTCGGGGGAGAGAAACTGAAGCTTTCTTT
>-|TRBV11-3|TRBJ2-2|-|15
CASSLKRGNTGELFF
TGTGCCAGCAGCTTAAAACGCGGAAACACCGGGGAGCTGTTTTTT
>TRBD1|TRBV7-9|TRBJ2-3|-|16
CASSSRPGQGTDTQYF
TGTGCCAGCAGCTCGCGGCCGGGACAGGGAACAGATACGCAGTATTTT
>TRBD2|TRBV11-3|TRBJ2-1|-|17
CASSLGGLAGAYNEQFF
TGTGCCAGCAGCTTAGGGGGACTAGCGGGGGCCTACAATGAGCAGTTCTTC
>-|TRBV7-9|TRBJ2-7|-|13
CASSELQGPEQYF
TGTGCCAGCAGCGAGCTTCAGGGGCCCGAGCAGTACTTC
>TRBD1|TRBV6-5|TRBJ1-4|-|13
CASSFPKQGELFF
TGTGCCAGCAGTTTCCCCAAACAGGGGGAACTGTTTTTT
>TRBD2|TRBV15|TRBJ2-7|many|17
CATSRLRTSGLWCEQYF
TGTGCCACCAGCAGGCTGAGGACTAGCGGGCTCTGGTGCGAGCAGTACTTC
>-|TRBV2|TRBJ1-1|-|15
CASSSQGFGNTEAFF
TGTGCCAGCAGTTCGCAGGGTTTTGGTAACACTGAAGCTTTCTTT
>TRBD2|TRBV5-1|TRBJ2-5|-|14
CASAGTSGKETQYF
TGCGCCAGCGCTGGGACTAGCGGAAAAGAGACCCAGTACTTC
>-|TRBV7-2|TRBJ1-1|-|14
CASSLGGSSTEAFF
TGTGCCAGCAGCTTGGGGGGGTCGAGCACTGAAGCTTTCTTT
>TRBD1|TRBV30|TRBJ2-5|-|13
CAWSRSRGETQYF
TGTGCCTGGAGTAGGTCCAGGGGGGAGACCCAGTACTTC
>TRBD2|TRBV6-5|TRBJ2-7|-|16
CASSYSLAGGRGEQYF
TGTGCCAGCAGTTACTCTCTAGCGGGAGGGCGCGGCGAGCAGTACTTC
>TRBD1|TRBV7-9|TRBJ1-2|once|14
CASSLGRGTADYTF
TGTGCCAGCAGCTTAGGGAGGGGGACAGCCGACTACACCTTC
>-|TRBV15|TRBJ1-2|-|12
CATSREYQSYTF
TGTGCCACCAGCAGAGAGTACCAGAGCTACACCTTC
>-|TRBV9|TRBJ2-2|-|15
CASSVGRLDAGELFF
TGTGCCAGCAGCGTAGGTCGTCTAGACGCCGGGGAGCTGTTTTTT
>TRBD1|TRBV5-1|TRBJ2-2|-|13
CASSLEGQGELFF
TGCGCCAGCAGCTTGGAGGGACAGGGGGAGCTGTTTTTT